This T cell receptor beta chain was captured by sequencing in a study of T cell responses to AZD1222 COVID-19 vaccine. On the study more broadly: Analysis merged second doses at about 4 or about 12 weeks.

Study results and caveats: Receipt of two AZD1222 doses was followed by a rise in Spike-specific TCR breadth and depth.

About this clone itself: Its target is unknown.

Assay: immunoSEQ multiplex PCR; the TCRdb copy retains only in-frame clones and omits some. The data hold more than 100,000 clones, with 92% observed a single time. V gave up 2 bases and J gave up 5 bases, with 16 bases separating them. Germline CDR1 and CDR2: GTSNPN and SVGIG (reference sequence). The CDR3 runs to 16 residues. The chain combines TRBV30 with TRBJ1-6; D is perhaps TRBD1 (5 bases). The sequencing here drew on peripheral blood, taken on day 0 of AZD1222 vaccination. The clonotype originates from an adult in good health. Written as DNA, the CDR3 is TGTGCCTGGAGTCAGGGACTCCGGAGGCATAATTCACCCCTCCACTTT. It is translated as CAWSQGLRRHNSPLHF.